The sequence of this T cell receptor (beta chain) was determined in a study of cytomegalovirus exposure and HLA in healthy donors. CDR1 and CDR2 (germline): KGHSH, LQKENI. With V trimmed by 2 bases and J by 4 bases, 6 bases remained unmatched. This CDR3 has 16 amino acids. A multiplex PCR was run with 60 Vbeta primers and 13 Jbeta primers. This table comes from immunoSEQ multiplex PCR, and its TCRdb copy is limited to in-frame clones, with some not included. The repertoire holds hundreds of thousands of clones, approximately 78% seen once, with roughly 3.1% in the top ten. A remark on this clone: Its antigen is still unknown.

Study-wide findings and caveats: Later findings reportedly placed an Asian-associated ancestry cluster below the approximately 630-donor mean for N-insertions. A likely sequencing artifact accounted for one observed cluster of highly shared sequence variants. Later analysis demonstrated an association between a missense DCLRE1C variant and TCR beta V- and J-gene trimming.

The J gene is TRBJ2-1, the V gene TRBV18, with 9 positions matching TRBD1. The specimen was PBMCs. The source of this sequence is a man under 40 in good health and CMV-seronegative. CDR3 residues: CASSPTGQGSYNEQFF. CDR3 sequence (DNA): TGTGCCAGCTCACCAACGGGACAGGGTTCTTACAATGAGCAGTTCTTC.